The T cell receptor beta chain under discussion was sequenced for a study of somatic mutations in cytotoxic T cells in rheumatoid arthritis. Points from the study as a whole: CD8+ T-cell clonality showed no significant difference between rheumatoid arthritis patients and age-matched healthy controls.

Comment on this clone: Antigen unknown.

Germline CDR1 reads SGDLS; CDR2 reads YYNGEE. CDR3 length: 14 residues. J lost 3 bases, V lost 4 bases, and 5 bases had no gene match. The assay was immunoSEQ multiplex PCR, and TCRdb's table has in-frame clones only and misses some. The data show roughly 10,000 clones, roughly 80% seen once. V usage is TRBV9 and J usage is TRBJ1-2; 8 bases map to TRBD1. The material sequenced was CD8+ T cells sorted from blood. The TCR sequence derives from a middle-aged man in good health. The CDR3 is CASSPGTGHYGYTF. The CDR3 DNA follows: TGTGCCAGCAGCCCGGGGACAGGTCACTATGGCTACACCTTC. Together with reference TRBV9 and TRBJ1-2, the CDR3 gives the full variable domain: DSGVTQTPKHLITATGQRVTLRCSPRSGDLSVYWYQQSLDQGLQFLIQYYNGEERAKGNILERFSAQQFPDLHSELNLSSLELGDSALYFCASSPGTGHYGYTFGSGTRLTVV.